Here is one T cell receptor beta chain with its context. The antigen is not known. One heparinised blood draw, averaging roughly 120 mL, came from each donor. A CD45RO/CCR7/CD25/CD127/CD95/CD27 panel sorted naive, central memory, regulatory and stem cell-like memory CD4+ cells. The whole isolated RNA underwent reverse transcription, so sequencing captured expressed TCRB transcripts. The table came from immunoSEQ multiplex PCR; TCRdb's copy has only in-frame clones and leaves some out. The sample lists about 620,000 clones, about 14% occurring once. The source of the sample is a study of beta chain features in type 1 diabetes. The V gene's germline CDR1 is SGHRS and CDR2 YFSETQ. This CDR3 comprises 15 residues. Trimming cost V 0 bases and J 1 base, with 10 bases left between them. General study findings and limits: Possibly, sequencing cDNA over-represented cells that had high TCR expression levels.

The chain recombines TRBV5-1 with TRBJ1-1; D not certain. The clonotype comes from a man aged 18 to 30 in good health. The specimen sequenced was naive CD4+ T cells from blood. CDR3 in DNA: TGCGCCAGCAGCTTGGGCGGAGTAGGGAACACTGAAGCTTTCTTT. As protein: CASSLGGVGNTEAFF.